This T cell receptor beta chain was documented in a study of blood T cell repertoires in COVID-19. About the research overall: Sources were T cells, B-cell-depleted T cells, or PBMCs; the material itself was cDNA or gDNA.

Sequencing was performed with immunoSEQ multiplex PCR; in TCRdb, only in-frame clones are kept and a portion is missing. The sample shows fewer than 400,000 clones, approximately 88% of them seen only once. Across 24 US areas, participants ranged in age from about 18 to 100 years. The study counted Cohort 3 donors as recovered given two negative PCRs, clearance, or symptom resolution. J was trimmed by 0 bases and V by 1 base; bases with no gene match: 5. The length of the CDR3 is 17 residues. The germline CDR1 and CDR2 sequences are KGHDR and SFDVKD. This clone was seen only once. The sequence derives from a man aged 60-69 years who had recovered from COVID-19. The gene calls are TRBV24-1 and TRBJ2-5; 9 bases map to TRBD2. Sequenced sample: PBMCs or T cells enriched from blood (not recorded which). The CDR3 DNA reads TGTGCCACCAGTGATTTTTCGGCTAGCGGGAACCAAGAGACCCAGTACTTC. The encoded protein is CATSDFSASGNQETQYF.